The entry below describes one T cell receptor (beta chain). Its antigen is not identified. TCRdb's table, derived via immunoSEQ multiplex PCR, lists solely in-frame clones and lacks some. Among 120,000 or so clones listed, 85% to 95% were seen once. Between the trimmed V and J ends, which lost 4 bases and 15 bases, there was a span of 12 bases. Germline V gene sequence: CDR1 KGHDR, CDR2 SFDVKD. The CDR3 sequence is 11 residues long. The record originates from a study of T cell responses to AZD1222 COVID-19 vaccine. On the study more broadly: Second doses were pooled across both intervals (about 4 or about 12 weeks).

The study, taken as a whole, reports: Spike-specific TCR breadth and depth were elevated following two AZD1222 doses. Samples come after the peak T cell response, not at day 14. Along spike, vaccine-associated CD4 TCRs were found throughout, with dominance at 160-218 and 743-854.

Sequencing used peripheral blood, obtained on day 0 of AZD1222 vaccination. The rearrangement uses TRBV24-1 and TRBJ2-1, with D tentatively TRBD1 (6 bases). This receptor was identified in an adult in good health. CDR3 sequence reads: CATSEYRELFF. CDR3 coding DNA: TGTGCCACCAGTGAGTACAGGGAGTTGTTCTTC.